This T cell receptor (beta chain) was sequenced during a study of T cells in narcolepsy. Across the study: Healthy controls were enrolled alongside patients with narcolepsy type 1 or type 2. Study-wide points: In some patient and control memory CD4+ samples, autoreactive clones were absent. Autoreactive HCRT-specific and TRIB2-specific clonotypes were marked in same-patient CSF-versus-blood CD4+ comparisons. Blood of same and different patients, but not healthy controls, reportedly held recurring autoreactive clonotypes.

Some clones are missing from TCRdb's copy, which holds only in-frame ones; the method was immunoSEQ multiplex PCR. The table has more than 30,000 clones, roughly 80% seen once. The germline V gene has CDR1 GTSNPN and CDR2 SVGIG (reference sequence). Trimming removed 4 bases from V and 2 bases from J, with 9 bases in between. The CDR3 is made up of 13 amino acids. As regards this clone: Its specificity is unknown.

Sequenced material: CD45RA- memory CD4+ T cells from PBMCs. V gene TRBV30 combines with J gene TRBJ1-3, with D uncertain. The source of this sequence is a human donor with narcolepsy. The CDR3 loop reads CAWTPGPGNTIYF. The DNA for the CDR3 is TGTGCCTGGACCCCAGGTCCTGGAAACACCATATATTTT.